Only a few counts were recorded for the clone carrying this T cell receptor beta chain. Its antigen is currently unknown. Trimming removed 1 base from V and 0 bases from J, with 8 bases in between. The CDR3 runs 15 residues. All donors came from Russia, were Caucasian and healthy, and spanned ages about 6 to 95. The sample comes from a study of blood T cells in healthy people across ages. General study findings and limits: Older age went with lower TCR beta diversity per million T cells, in a roughly linear way.

Alongside a J-beta primer mix, a sample-barcoded 5' primer served in a second PCR lasting roughly 6 to 11 cycles. TCRdb itself ran the 5' RACE reads through MiXCR, one entry per CDR3 protein. The top ten hold roughly 13% of the sample, which has about 940,000 distinct CDR3 sequences, roughly 50% seen once. Sequenced input: blood. The TCR was taken from a man younger than 45 in good health. The V gene is TRBV12-3 or TRBV12-4, the J gene TRBJ2-3, with unresolved D. The CDR3 DNA follows: TGTGCCAGCAGTTTAGTCCCCATTAGCACAGATACGCAGTATTTT. Translation: CASSLVPISTDTQYF.